The clone carrying this T cell receptor beta chain was observed at least ten times. This sample was taken from a study of regulatory T cells in long-lasting Graves disease. Combining iRepertoire HTBI primers with Arm-PCR of CDR3 regions, the authors built TCR beta libraries. MiXCR was run by TCRdb on the multiplex PCR reads, yielding one entry per CDR3 protein. In the table there are about 530,000 distinct CDR3 sequences, approximately 16% of which are singletons. Trimming left V 6 bases short and J 6 bases short, with 12 bases between. The CDR3 is made up of 12 amino acids. Time point of the sample: newly diagnosed GD, antithyroid drugs for less than 3 months. With RNA extracted from PBMCs as input, the TCR library was made. These data were likewise used in another study, on T cells in Graves' hyperthyroidism and ophthalmopathy.

This receptor was taken from a middle-aged woman with Graves disease. The material sequenced was peripheral blood mononuclear cells (PBMCs), taken at new diagnosis, from a patient treated with antithyroid drugs. The chain joins TRBV12-3 or TRBV12-4 to TRBJ2-7; D unclear. The CDR3 loop is CASSRSFPEQYF. CDR3 DNA sequence: TGTGCCAGCAGCCGTAGTTTTCCCGAGCAGTACTTC.